This T cell receptor beta chain was identified in a study of identical twins. The V end lost 5 bases, the J end lost 2 bases, and 8 bases lay between the germline ends. Germline lookup yields CDR1 DFQATT and CDR2 SNEGSKA (reference sequence). This CDR3 comprises 12 residues. One entry per CDR3 protein results from TCRdb running MiXCR on the 5' RACE reads. The data hold roughly 770,000 distinct CDR3 sequences, with around a sixth observed a single time. This sample was shared with a second study, whose subject was T cells expressing NK-cell markers. That paper adds: Just one sequenced donor of eight was HCMV-seronegative, while seven were seropositive. The same clonotypes also predominated in the CD3+CD56-NKG2C+ fraction of a few donors.

The V and J genes are TRBV20-1 and TRBJ2-3; D is undetermined. The sequencing input was PBMCs. This receptor was obtained from a woman under 30 in good health. For the CDR3, the DNA is TGCAGTGCTTTCTCTGTCACAGATACGCAGTATTTT. Its protein is CSAFSVTDTQYF.